This TCR beta chain was captured by sequencing in a study of cytomegalovirus exposure and HLA in healthy donors. On this clone: Its antigen is currently unknown.

Study results and caveats: Prior analysis indicated that the majority of TCR beta V segments exhibited productivity approximately 87% or approximately 30% of the time. Common viral pathogens seemed to be connected with several of the most significant clusters, according to a later analysis.

Primers: 60 Vbeta forward and 13 Jbeta reverse. The data were produced by immunoSEQ multiplex PCR, yet TCRdb's version contains in-frame clones alone and is incomplete. The repertoire table contains about 65,000 clones. Trimming left V 4 bases short and J 0 bases short, with 9 bases between. CDR1 is SGHDN and CDR2 is FVKESK in the germline V gene. The length of the CDR3 is 14 residues. The sample was PBMCs. This clonotype was obtained from a boy between 10 and 17 years old in good health and CMV-seronegative. V usage is TRBV14 and J usage is TRBJ1-2, with D possibly TRBD1 on 6 matching bases. CDR3: CASSRRTANYGYTF. In DNA form, the CDR3 reads TGTGCCAGCAGCCGGAGGACAGCTAACTATGGCTACACCTTC.